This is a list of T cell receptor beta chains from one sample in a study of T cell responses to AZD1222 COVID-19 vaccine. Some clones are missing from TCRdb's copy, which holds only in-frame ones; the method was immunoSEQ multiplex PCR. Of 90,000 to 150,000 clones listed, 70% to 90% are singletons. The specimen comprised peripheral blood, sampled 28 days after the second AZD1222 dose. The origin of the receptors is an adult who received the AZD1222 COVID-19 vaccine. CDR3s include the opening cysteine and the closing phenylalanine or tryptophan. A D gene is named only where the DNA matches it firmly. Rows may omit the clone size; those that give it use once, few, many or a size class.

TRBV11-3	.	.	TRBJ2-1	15	TGTGCCAGCAGCTCTGGGGGCCGGTTGTTTAGTGAGCAGTTCTTC	CASSSGGRLFSEQFF
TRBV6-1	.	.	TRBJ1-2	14	TGTGCCAGCAGTGAAGGGTTTTCTAACTATGGCTACACCTTC	CASSEGFSNYGYTF
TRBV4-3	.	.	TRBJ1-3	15	TGCGCCAGCAGCCAAGCTCGTAGTGGTGGAAACACCATATATTTT	CASSQARSGGNTIYF
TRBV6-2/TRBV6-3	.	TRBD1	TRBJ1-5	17	TGTGCCAGCAGCCCCGACAGGGAACCGGTAAGCAATCAGCCCCAGCATTTT	CASSPDREPVSNQPQHF
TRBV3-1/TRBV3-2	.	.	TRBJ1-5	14	TGTGCCAGCAGCCGTAAGGGACGCAATCAGCCCCAGCATTTT	CASSRKGRNQPQHF
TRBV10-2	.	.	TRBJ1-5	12	TGCGCCAGCAGTGAGACCCCCCAGCCCCAGCATTTT	CASSETPQPQHF
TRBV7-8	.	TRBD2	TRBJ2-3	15	TGTGCCAGCAGCTCTAGCGGACCTAGCACAGATACGCAGTATTTT	CASSSSGPSTDTQYF
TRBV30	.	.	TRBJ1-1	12	TGTGCCGGACCCGGGACTCACACTGAAGCTTTCTTT	CAGPGTHTEAFF
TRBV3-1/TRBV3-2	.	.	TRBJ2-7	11	TGTGCCAGCAGCCAAGAGGTCGAGCAGTACTTC	CASSQEVEQYF
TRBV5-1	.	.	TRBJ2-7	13	TGCGCCAGCAGCTTGGACGCTACCTACGAGCAGTACTTC	CASSLDATYEQYF
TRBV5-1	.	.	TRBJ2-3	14	TGCGCCAGCAGCTTACGACAGGGCACAGATACGCAGTATTTT	CASSLRQGTDTQYF
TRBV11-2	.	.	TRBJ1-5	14	TGTGCCAGCAGCTTAATGGGTTCCAATCAGCCCCAGCATTTT	CASSLMGSNQPQHF
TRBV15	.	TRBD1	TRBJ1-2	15	TGTGCCACCAGCCCTGCCGGGACAGGGATCTATGGCTACACCTTC	CATSPAGTGIYGYTF
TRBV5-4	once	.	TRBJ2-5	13	TGTGCCAGCAGCTTCGGGGGTCAAGAGACCCAGTACTTC	CASSFGGQETQYF
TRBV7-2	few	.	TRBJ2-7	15	TGTGCCAGTACCCTTTTACAGGGAAGATCCTACGAGCAGTACTTC	CASTLLQGRSYEQYF
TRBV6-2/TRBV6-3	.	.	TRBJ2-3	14	TGTGCCAGCAGTTGGAGTAGCATCACAGATACGCAGTATTTT	CASSWSSITDTQYF
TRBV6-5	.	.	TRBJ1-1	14	TGTGCCAGCGGCCGACGGGGATCCTTCACTGAAGCTTTCTTT	CASGRRGSFTEAFF
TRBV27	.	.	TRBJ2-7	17	TGTGCCAGCAGCTGGACCGGGGCCAGAAATTCAATTTACGAGCAGTACTTC	CASSWTGARNSIYEQYF
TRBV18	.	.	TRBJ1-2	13	TGTGCCAGCTCACTGGCCCACCAGGACGGCTACACCTTC	CASSLAHQDGYTF
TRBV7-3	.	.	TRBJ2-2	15	TGTGCCAGCAGCCCACGGGGTACGAACACCGGGGAGCTGTTTTTT	CASSPRGTNTGELFF
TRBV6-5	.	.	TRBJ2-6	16	TGTGCCAGCAGTTACTCGAGGGCTACTGGGGCCAACGTCCTGACTTTC	CASSYSRATGANVLTF
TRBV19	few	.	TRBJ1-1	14	TGTGCCAGTAGTCTACAGGGTCGGGACACTGAAGCTTTCTTT	CASSLQGRDTEAFF
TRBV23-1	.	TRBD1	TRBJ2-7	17	TGCGCCAGCAGTCACTCCGGGCGGGACAGGGTTAAGTACGAGCAGTACTTC	CASSHSGRDRVKYEQYF
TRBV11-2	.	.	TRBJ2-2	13	TGTGCCAGCAGCAAGGAATTAACCGGGGAGCTGTTTTTT	CASSKELTGELFF
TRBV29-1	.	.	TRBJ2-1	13	TGCAGCGTTGAAGATCTTAGGGGGGACGAGCAGTTCTTC	CSVEDLRGDEQFF
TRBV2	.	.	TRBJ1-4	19	TGTGCCAGCAGGCATTCCGGGACTCTCGCCTCAGCAACTAATGAAAAACTGTTTTTT	CASRHSGTLASATNEKLFF
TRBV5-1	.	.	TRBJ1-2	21	TGCGCCAGCAGTAGTGATCGGTCAACCCCAGACAGAAAATTATCTAACTATGGCTACACCTTC	CASSSDRSTPDRKLSNYGYTF
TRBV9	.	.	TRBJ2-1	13	TGTGCCAGCAGCGTCGCCAACTACAATGAGCAGTTCTTC	CASSVANYNEQFF
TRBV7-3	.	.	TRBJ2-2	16	TGTGCCAGCAGCTTTTCGGCAGGGGCATCGGGCGGGGAGCTGTTTTTT	CASSFSAGASGGELFF
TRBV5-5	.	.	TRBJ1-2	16	TGTGCCAGCAGCCCGACTCTGGGGAGGTCTAACTATGGCTACACCTTC	CASSPTLGRSNYGYTF
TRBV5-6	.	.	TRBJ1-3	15	TGTGCCAGCAGCTTGTTATCGGCATCTGGAAACACCATATATTTT	CASSLLSASGNTIYF
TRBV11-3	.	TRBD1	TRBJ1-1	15	TGTGCCAGCAGCTTAGTCGGGACAGTGAACACTGAAGCTTTCTTT	CASSLVGTVNTEAFF
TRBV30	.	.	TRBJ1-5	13	TGTGCCTGGAGTACAGGTTACAATCAGCCCCAGCATTTT	CAWSTGYNQPQHF